This T cell receptor (beta chain) was sequenced during a study of T-cell reconstitution after alpha-beta-depleted transplantation in children listed by TCRdb under 2016. Regarding the complete study: T-cell immune reconstitution after TCRalphabeta/CD19-depleted allogeneic hematopoietic cell transplantation in children was quantitatively tracked in the study by means of TCR repertoire profiling.

The CDR3 sequence holds 11 residues, the cysteine and phenylalanine included. Only the CDR3 region is kept as DNA, spanning 33 bases read in frame from base 1. According to the germline V gene, CDR1 reads MNHEY and CDR2 reads SVGAGI. The junction carries 9 bases between V and J, which are trimmed by 8 bases and 7 bases respectively. In regard to this clonotype: Its antigen is unknown. One base away there is no much larger clone; base qualities are not given.

Library preparation used PCR. For sequencing, an Illumina HiSeq 2500 was employed. To normalize quantification of the TCRbeta repertoire, the TCR libraries were built with molecular barcoding that relied on unique molecular identifiers. TCRdb took the public reads, trimmed them with fastp at Q25, ran MiXCR for clone calling and kept in-frame beta chains. Duplicate CDR3 protein sequences are folded into a single record with the most common DNA and genes. This sample gives about 340,000 distinct CDR3 sequences in total; 10% of them show up just once. The ten top clones hold 2% to 2.5% of the sample. This TCR was sampled from a human donor who donated a stem cell graft to a child with acute lymphoblastic leukemia. The material sequenced was PBMCs from the stem cell graft donor, taken from the stem cell graft. The chain is made from TRBV6-5 and TRBJ2-1; matching of 6 bases hints at TRBD1 as the D gene. The DNA sequence is as follows: TGTGCCAGCGGGGGCGTGAATGAGCAGTTCTTC. It encodes CASGGVNEQFF.